Below, 15 T cell receptor beta chains from the same sample are listed, as sequenced in a study of T cell repertoires in cytomegalovirus infection. Each CDR3 protein is one row after TCRdb ran MiXCR on the reads. The repertoire consists of around 310,000 distinct CDR3 sequences, with about a sixth occurring once and the leading ten covering approximately 12%. Material: PBMCs. The receptors were gathered from a human donor in good health (CMV status not recorded). Some clones in this sample may be carry-over from other donors' samples.

This rearrangement joins TRBV6-1 to TRBJ2-3, with a weak D call TRBD1 (5 bases). The CDR3 has 13 amino acids. The germline CDR1 and CDR2 sequences are MNHNS and SASEGT. Trimming took off 1 base at V and 6 bases at J, with 8 bases between the two ends. CDR3 DNA: TGTGCCAGCAGTGAAGTTAGGGGTGATACGCAGTATTTT. This sequence encodes CASSEVRGDTQYF.

This chain links TRBV28 with TRBJ2-5; maybe TRBD2 (6 bases). The V gene's germline CDR1 is MDHEN and CDR2 SYDVKM. This CDR3 is 14 amino acids long. The V end was cut by 5 bases, the J end by 1 base, with 11 bases between. Here the CDR3 reads CASSARGIQETQYF. For the CDR3, the DNA is TGTGCCAGCAGTGCTCGGGGGATCCAAGAGACCCAGTACTTC.

This clonotype was seen more than once but under ten times. The chain uses TRBV12-3 or TRBV12-4 and TRBJ1-1; D perhaps matches TRBD1 (5 bases). This CDR3 is built from 15 residues. V lost 5 bases and J 6 bases, leaving 19 bases between the germline ends. CDR3 amino acids: CASSMETVLRPEAFF. CDR3 in DNA: TGTGCCAGCAGTATGGAGACAGTCCTAAGGCCTGAAGCTTTCTTT.

The sample holds a few counts of this clonotype. The DNA of the CDR3 is TGTGCCAGCAGCAAAAGGGAAAATCAGCCCCAGCATTTT. Translated, it gives CASSKRENQPQHF. The rearrangement uses TRBV28 and TRBJ1-5, with D unclear. The V end lost 6 bases, the J end lost 4 bases, and 10 bases lay between the germline ends. The CDR3 totals 13 residues. The germline V gene has CDR1 MDHEN and CDR2 SYDVKM.

On this clonotype: This may arise from a read error, as a much more abundant clone is one base away. This chain uses TRBV2 with TRBJ1-5; possible D gene TRBD1, 6 bases. Trimming cost V 6 bases and J 3 bases, with 12 bases left between them. The CDR3 consists of 14 residues. The germline V gene encodes CDR1 SNHLY and CDR2 FYNNEI. This CDR3 is CASRDSGDNQPQHF. In DNA, the CDR3 is TGTGCCAGCAGGGATTCAGGGGACAATCAGCCCCAGCATTTT.

The table lists this clonotype with many counts. V and J are TRBV7-2 and TRBJ1-1; weak D call: TRBD1 (5 bases). Between the trimmed V and J ends, which lost 1 base and 1 base, there was a span of 10 bases. The CDR3 has 15 amino acids. Germline loops: CDR1 SGHTA, CDR2 FQGNSA. The CDR3, as DNA: TGTGCCAGCAGCTTAGAGGGGAATTCGAACACTGAAGCTTTCTTT. As protein: CASSLEGNSNTEAFF.

This clonotype was seen only a few times. The CDR3 protein is CASSLSRVHEQYF. The CDR3 nucleotides are TGTGCCAGCAGTTTATCGAGAGTCCACGAGCAGTACTTC. This chain joins TRBV27 and TRBJ2-7; D is ambiguous. V was shortened by 0 bases and J by 5 bases, with 8 bases between the two germline ends. This CDR3 contains 13 residues. Per germline, CDR1 MNHEY and CDR2 SMNVEV (reference sequence).

A few counts support this clonotype. The gene calls are TRBV20-1 and TRBJ1-5; perhaps TRBD1 as D (6 bases). The CDR3 totals 15 residues. V dropped 0 bases and J dropped 2 bases, with 11 bases sitting between them. Germline V gene sequence: CDR1 DFQATT, CDR2 SNEGSKA (reference sequence). CDR3 sequence: CSARDASGGNQPQHF. CDR3 sequence (DNA): TGCAGTGCTAGAGATGCGTCAGGGGGCAATCAGCCCCAGCATTTT.

This clonotype came up a few times. J is TRBJ2-7 and V is TRBV10-3; maybe TRBD2 (5 bases). This CDR3 has 15 amino acids. The germline V gene encodes CDR1 ENHRY and CDR2 SYGVKD. With 10 bases removed from V and 3 bases from J, the gap between germline ends came to 22 bases. The CDR3 DNA sequence: TGTGCCACACACCTCCGCGGGTTATCTTACTACGAGCAGTACTTC. Amino acid sequence: CATHLRGLSYYEQYF.

The V gene is TRBV12-3 or TRBV12-4, the J gene TRBJ2-3, with 9 bases matching TRBD1. V was clipped by 4 bases and J by 4 bases; unmatched bases: 6. The CDR3 length is 15 residues. CDR3: CASSYRDRAADTQYF. Written as DNA, the CDR3 is TGTGCCAGCAGTTACCGGGACAGGGCGGCAGATACGCAGTATTTT.

As regards this clonotype: The junction differs from germline at one of its ends, possibly a read error. The chain combines TRBV6-1 with TRBJ2-1, with 10 bases fitting TRBD2. CDR1 MNHNS and CDR2 SASEGT come from the germline V gene. The CDR3 spans 16 residues. CDR3 coding DNA: TGTGCCAGCAGTCCCCAACTAGCGGGGATGGACAATGAGCAGGTCTTC. This translates into CASSPQLAGMDNEQVF.

This clonotype was counted only a few times. V usage is TRBV3-1 and J usage is TRBJ1-2, with D hard to call. Germline-derived CDR1 and CDR2 are LGHDT and YNNKEL (reference sequence). The CDR3 runs 12 residues. Trimming cost V 1 base and J 8 bases, with 8 bases left between them. CDR3 nucleotide sequence: TGTGCCAGCAGCCAAGCGTTGTCCGGCTACACCTTC. Amino acid sequence: CASSQALSGYTF.

This clonotype was observed a few times. The J gene is TRBJ2-1, the V gene TRBV7-9, with 8 bases fitting TRBD2. Germline V gene sequence: CDR1 SEHNR, CDR2 FQNEAQ (reference sequence). This CDR3 has 17 residues. V was pared by 1 base and J by 1 base, with 6 bases of the junction left unmatched. For the CDR3, the DNA is TGTGCCAGCAGCTTAGTAGGGGGACTAGAATCCTACAATGAGCAGTTCTTC. Encoded protein: CASSLVGGLESYNEQFF. The variable domain in full, completed from reference TRBV7-9 and TRBJ2-1, reads DTGVSQNPRHKITKRGQNVTFRCDPISEHNRLYWYRQTLGQGPEFLTYFQNEAQLEKSRLLSDRFSAERPKGSFSTLEIQRTEQGDSAMYLCASSLVGGLESYNEQFFGPGTRLTVL.

The V gene is TRBV28, the J gene TRBJ1-2; D not resolved. The V gene's germline CDR1 is MDHEN and CDR2 SYDVKM. V gave up 5 bases and J gave up 5 bases, with 9 bases separating them. The CDR3 spans 12 residues. CDR3 in amino acids: CASSEGTYGYTF. The DNA of the CDR3 is TGTGCCAGCAGTGAGGGCACTTATGGCTACACCTTC.

This clonotype was seen a handful of times. The chain couples TRBV18 to TRBJ1-6, with TRBD1 as a possible D gene (5 bases). Germline assignment: CDR1 KGHSH and CDR2 LQKENI. V was shortened by 2 bases and J by 9 bases, with 8 bases between the two germline ends. CDR3 length equals 13 residues. CDR3 sequence reads: CASSPGDLSPLHF. In DNA, the CDR3 is TGTGCCAGCTCACCAGGGGACCTTTCACCCCTCCACTTT. Full variable domain (missing parts from reference TRBV18 and TRBJ1-6): NAGVMQNPRHLVRRRGQEARLRCSPMKGHSHVYWYRQLPEEGLKFMVYLQKENIIDESGMPKERFSAEFPKEGPSILRIQQVVRGDSAAYFCASSPGDLSPLHFGNGTRLTVT.